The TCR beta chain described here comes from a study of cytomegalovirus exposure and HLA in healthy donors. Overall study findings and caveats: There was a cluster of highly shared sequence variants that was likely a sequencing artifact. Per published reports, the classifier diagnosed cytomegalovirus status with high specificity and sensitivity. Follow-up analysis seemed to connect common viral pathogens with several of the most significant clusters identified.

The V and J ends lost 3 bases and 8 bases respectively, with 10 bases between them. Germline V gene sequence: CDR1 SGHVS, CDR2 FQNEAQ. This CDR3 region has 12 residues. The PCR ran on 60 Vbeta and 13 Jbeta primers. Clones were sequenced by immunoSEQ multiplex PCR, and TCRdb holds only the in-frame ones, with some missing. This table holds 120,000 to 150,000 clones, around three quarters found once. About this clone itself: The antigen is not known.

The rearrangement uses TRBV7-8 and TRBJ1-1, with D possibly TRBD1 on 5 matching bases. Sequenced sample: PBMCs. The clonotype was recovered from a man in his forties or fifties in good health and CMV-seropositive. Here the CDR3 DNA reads TGTGCCAGCAGCTTGCCGGACAAAGAAGCTTTCTTT. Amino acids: CASSLPDKEAFF.